This TCR beta chain was obtained from a study of shared clonotypes between healthy human individuals. On the study more broadly: The people who gave samples were a couple of women and a few men aged 18 to 49.

In its sample, this clone was seen once. Its antigen remains unknown. TCRdb's table, derived via immunoSEQ multiplex PCR, lists solely in-frame clones and lacks some. The sample shows more than 550,000 clones, over 60% of them seen only once. Germline lookup yields CDR1 MNHNS and CDR2 SASEGT. The CDR3 totals 14 residues. The germline V and J ends were trimmed by 4 bases and 3 bases, with 10 bases remaining between them. Study-wide results and caveats: It was only blood that was sampled, and tissue repertoires likely differ.

Sequencing input: memory CD4+ T cells sorted from blood. Regarding subset: CD45RA-negative fraction. V usage is TRBV6-1 and J usage is TRBJ1-5, with a weak D call TRBD1 (5 bases). The sequence derives from a young woman in good health. CDR3 protein: CASSARETNQPQHF. CDR3 coding DNA: TGTGCCAGCAGTGCCAGGGAGACCAATCAGCCCCAGCATTTT.